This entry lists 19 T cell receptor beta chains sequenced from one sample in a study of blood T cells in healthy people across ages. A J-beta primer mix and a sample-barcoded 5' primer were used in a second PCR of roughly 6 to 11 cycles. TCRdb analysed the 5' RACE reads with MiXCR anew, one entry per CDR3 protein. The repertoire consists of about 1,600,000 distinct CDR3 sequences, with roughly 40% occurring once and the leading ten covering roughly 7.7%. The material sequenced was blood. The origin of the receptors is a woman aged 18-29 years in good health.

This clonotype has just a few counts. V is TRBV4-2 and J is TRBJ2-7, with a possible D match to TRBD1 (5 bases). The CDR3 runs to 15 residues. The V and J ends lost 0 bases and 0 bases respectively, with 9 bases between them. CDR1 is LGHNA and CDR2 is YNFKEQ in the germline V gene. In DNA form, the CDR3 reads TGTGCCAGCAGCCAAGATACCCAGGGCTCCTACGAGCAGTACTTC. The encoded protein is CASSQDTQGSYEQYF.

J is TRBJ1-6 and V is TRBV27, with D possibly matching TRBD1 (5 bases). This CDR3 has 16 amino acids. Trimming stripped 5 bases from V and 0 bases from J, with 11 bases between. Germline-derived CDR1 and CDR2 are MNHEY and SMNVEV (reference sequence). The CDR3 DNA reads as TGTGCCAGCAGTCCATGGGGGAGCTCCTATAATTCACCCCTCCACTTT. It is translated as CASSPWGSSYNSPLHF.

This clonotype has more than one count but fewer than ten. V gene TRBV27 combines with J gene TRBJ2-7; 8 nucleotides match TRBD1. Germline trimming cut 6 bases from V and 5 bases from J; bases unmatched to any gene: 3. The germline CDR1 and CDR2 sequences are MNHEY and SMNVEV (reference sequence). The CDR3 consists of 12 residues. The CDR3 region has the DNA TGTGCCAGCAGGCAGGGGGCCCACGAGCAGTACTTC. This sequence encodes CASRQGAHEQYF.

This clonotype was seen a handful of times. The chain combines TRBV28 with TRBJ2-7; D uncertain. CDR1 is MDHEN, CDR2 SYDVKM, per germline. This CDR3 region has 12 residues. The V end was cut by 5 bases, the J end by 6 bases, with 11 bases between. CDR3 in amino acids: CASSPPAVEQYF. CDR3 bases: TGTGCCAGCAGTCCCCCCGCAGTCGAGCAGTACTTC.

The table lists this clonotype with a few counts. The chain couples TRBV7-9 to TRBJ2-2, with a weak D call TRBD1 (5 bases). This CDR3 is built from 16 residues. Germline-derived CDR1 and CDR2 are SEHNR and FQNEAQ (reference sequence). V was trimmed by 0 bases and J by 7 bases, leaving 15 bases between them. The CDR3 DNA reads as TGTGCCAGCAGCTTAGCAGGGGCCGAGGCCAGCGGGGAGCTGTTTTTT. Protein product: CASSLAGAEASGELFF.

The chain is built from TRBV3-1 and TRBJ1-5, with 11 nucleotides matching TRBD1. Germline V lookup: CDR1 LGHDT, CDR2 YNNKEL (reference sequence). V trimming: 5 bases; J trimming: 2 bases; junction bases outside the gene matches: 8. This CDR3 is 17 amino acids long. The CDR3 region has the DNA TGTGCCAGCAGCTCGGGACAGGGGGGAATCGGCAATCAGCCCCAGCATTTT. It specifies CASSSGQGGIGNQPQHF.

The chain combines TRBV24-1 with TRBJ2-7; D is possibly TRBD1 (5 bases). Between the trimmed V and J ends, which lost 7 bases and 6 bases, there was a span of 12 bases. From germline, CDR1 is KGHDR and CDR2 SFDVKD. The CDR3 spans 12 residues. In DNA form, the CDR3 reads TGTGCCACCAGGGGTACAGGTCGCGAGCAGTACTTC. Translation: CATRGTGREQYF.

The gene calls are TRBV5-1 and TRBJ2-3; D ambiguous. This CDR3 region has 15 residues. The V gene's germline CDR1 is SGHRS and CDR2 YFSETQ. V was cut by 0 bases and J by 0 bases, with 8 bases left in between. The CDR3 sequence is CASSLDFTSTDTQYF. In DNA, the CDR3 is TGCGCCAGCAGCTTGGACTTCACCAGCACAGATACGCAGTATTTT.

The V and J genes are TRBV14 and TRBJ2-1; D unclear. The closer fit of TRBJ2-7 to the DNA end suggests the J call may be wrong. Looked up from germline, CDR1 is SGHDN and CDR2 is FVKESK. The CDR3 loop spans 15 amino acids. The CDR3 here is CASSQTGPIYNEQYF. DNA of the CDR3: TGTGCCAGCAGCCAAACGGGCCCGATCTACAATGAGCAGTACTTC.

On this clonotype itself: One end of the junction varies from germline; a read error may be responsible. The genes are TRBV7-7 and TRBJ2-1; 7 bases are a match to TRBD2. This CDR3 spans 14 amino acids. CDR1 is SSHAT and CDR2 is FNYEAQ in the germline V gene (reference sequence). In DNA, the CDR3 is TGTGCTAGCAGCTCAGCCGGGACTACGAATGAGCAGTTCTTC. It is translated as CASSSAGTTNEQFF. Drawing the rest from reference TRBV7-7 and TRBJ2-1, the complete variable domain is GAGVSQSPRYKVTKRGQDVTLRCDPISSHATLYWYQQALGQGPEFLTYFNYEAQPDKSGLPSDRFSAERPEGSISTLTIQRTEQRDSAMYRCASSSAGTTNEQFFGPGTRLTVL.

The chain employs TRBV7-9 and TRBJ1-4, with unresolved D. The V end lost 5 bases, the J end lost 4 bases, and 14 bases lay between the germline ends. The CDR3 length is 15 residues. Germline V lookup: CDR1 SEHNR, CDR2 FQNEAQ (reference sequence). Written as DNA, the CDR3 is TGTGCCAGCAGCGCGTTTAGGGATCATAATGAAAAACTGTTTTTT. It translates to CASSAFRDHNEKLFF.

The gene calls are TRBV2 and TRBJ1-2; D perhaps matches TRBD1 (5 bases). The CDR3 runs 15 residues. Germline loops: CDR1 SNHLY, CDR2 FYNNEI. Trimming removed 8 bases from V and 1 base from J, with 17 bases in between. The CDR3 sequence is CASAPGGSFNYGYTF. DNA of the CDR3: TGTGCCAGCGCCCCCGGGGGGTCCTTTAACTATGGCTACACCTTC.

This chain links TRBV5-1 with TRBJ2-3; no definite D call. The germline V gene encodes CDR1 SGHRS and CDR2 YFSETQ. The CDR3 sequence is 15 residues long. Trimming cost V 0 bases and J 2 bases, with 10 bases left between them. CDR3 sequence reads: CASSLAPEPTDTQYF. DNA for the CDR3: TGCGCCAGCAGCTTGGCCCCGGAGCCCACAGATACGCAGTATTTT.

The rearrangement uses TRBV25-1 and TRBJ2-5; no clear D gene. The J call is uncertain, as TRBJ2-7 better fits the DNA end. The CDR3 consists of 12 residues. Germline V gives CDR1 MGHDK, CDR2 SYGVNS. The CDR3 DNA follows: TGTGCCAGCGCAAGGACCGCCGGCGAGCAGTACTTC. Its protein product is CASARTAGEQYF.

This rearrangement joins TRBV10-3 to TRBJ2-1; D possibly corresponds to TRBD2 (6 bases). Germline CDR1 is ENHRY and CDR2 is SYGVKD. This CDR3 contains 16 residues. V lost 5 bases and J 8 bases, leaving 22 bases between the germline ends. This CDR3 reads CAISTSGTPPDDEQFF. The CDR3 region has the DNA TGTGCCATCAGTACCTCCGGGACTCCCCCTGACGATGAGCAGTTCTTC.

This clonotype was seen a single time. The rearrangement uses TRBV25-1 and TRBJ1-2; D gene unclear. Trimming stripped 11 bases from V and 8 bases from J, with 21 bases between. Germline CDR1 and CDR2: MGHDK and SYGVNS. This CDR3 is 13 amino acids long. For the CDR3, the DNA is TGTGCCCGGATCTGGGTGCCCCTCGGGGGCTACACCTTC. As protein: CARIWVPLGGYTF.

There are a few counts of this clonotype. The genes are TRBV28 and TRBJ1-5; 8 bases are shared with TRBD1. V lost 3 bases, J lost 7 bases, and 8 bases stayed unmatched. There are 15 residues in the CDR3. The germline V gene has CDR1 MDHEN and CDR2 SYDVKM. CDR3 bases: TGTGCCAGCAGTTTTATCGACAGGGGAACGCAGCCCCAGCATTTT. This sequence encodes CASSFIDRGTQPQHF. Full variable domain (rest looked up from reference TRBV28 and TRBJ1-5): DVKVTQSSRYLVKRTGEKVFLECVQDMDHENMFWYRQDPGLGLRLIYFSYDVKMKEKGDIPEGYSVSREKKERFSLILESASTNQTSMYLCASSFIDRGTQPQHFGDGTRLSIL.

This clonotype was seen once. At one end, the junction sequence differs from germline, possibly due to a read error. CDR3 in amino acids: CVSSLGGRSYEQYF. For the CDR3, the DNA is TGTGTCAGCAGTTTGGGGGGGCGTTCCTACGAGCAGTACTTC. The V gene is TRBV12-3 or TRBV12-4, the J gene TRBJ2-7, with D perhaps matching TRBD2 (7 bases). The CDR3 contains 14 residues.

CDR3 nucleotides: TGTGCCAGCAGTTACAGGGGCAGAGGGACCACAGATACGCAGTATTTT. This gives the protein CASSYRGRGTTDTQYF. This chain connects TRBV6-5 to TRBJ2-3; D is perhaps TRBD1 or TRBD2 (5 bases each). CDR1 is MNHEY and CDR2 is SVGAGI in the germline V gene. V dropped 2 bases and J dropped 2 bases, with 14 bases sitting between them. The CDR3 is made up of 16 amino acids.